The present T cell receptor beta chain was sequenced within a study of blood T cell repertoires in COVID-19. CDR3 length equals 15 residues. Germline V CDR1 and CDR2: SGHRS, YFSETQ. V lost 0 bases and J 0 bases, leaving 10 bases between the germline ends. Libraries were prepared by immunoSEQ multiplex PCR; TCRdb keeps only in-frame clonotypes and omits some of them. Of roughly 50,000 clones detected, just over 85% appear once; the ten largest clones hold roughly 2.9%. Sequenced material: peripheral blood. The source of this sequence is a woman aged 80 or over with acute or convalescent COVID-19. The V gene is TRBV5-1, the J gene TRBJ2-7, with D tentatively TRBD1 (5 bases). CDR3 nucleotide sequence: TGCGCCAGCAGCTTGGACAGACAGAGCTCCTACGAGCAGTACTTC. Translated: CASSLDRQSSYEQYF.